This record covers a single TCR beta chain. Amplification of TCR beta CDR3 regions used RNA as the template. The primer set for the first-round RT-PCR of the TCR CDR3 was HTBI. MiXCR was run by TCRdb on the multiplex PCR reads, yielding one entry per CDR3 protein. Of about 610,000 distinct CDR3 sequences in the sample, under 60% were seen once. The sample comes from a study of T cells in Graves' hyperthyroidism and ophthalmopathy. The CDR3 extends over 14 amino acids. This TCR came from a woman under 30 with Graves' hyperthyroidism. The genes are TRBV12-3 or TRBV12-4 and TRBJ2-5; 9 positions agree with TRBD2. The J call may be wrong; the DNA end is better matched by TRBJ2-1. Sequencing was carried out using peripheral blood or thyroid tissue (not recorded which). CDR3 nucleotides: TGTGCCAGCAGTTTGGGACTAGCCCCAAATGAGCAGTTCTTC. It specifies CASSLGLAPNEQFF.